This T cell receptor (beta chain) was sequenced in a study of blood T cell repertoires in COVID-19. Overall study: The samples span acute and convalescent COVID-19 from the United States, Italy and Spain. Nucleic acid was either cDNA or gDNA, and it came from T cells, B-cell-depleted T cells, or PBMCs.

Trimming removed 9 bases from V and 6 bases from J, with 12 bases in between. The germline gives CDR1 MNHEY, CDR2 SMNVEV (reference sequence). The CDR3 contains 11 residues. In the original processing: For nucleated cells, counts were estimated from reference gene primer amplification. Here immunoSEQ multiplex PCR was the method, and the copy in TCRdb shows in-frame clones only, minus some. V and J calls plus clone size are reproduced from that table; the DNA served to infer D and trimming. The profile shows some 210,000 clones, roughly 89% of them singletons. Participants, about 18 to 100 years old, spanned 25 or so US areas.

The origin of this receptor is a man younger than 35 with acute COVID-19. The sample consisted of PBMCs or T cells enriched from blood (not recorded which). The gene calls are TRBV27 and TRBJ2-7; possibly TRBD1 for D (6 bases). The CDR3 nucleotides are TGTGCCAGTTCTACAGGGTCCGAGCAGTACTTC. Protein: CASSTGSEQYF.